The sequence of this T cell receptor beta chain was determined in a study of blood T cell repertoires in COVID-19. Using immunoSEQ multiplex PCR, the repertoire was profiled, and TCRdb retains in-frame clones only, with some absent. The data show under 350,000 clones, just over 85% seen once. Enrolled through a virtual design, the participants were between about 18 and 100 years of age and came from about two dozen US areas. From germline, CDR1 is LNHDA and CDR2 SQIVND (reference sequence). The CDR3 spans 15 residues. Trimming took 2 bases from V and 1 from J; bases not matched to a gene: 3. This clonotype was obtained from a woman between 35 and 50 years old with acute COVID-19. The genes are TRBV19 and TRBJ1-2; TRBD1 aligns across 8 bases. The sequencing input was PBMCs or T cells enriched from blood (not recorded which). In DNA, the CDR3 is TGTGCCAGTAGTATAACAGGGGGAGTTAACTATGGCTACACCTTC. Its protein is CASSITGGVNYGYTF.